This T cell receptor (beta chain) appears in the sequencing data of a study of cytomegalovirus exposure and HLA in healthy donors. Trimming stripped 0 bases from V and 1 base from J, with 12 bases between. Germline V CDR1 and CDR2: SQVTM, ANQGSEA. CDR3 length: 15 residues. It was with 60 Vbeta and 13 Jbeta primers that the PCR ran. Libraries were prepared by immunoSEQ multiplex PCR; TCRdb keeps only in-frame clonotypes and omits some of them. Here the sample spans 170,000 or so clones, around 77% being singletons. The chain joins TRBV29-1 to TRBJ1-1; D is perhaps TRBD1 (5 bases). This receptor was identified in a woman aged 45-65 years in good health and CMV-seropositive. The sample taken for sequencing was PBMCs. The CDR3, as DNA: TGCAGCGTTGAAGATCAAACAGGCCAGAACACTGAAGCTTTCTTT. It translates to CSVEDQTGQNTEAFF.